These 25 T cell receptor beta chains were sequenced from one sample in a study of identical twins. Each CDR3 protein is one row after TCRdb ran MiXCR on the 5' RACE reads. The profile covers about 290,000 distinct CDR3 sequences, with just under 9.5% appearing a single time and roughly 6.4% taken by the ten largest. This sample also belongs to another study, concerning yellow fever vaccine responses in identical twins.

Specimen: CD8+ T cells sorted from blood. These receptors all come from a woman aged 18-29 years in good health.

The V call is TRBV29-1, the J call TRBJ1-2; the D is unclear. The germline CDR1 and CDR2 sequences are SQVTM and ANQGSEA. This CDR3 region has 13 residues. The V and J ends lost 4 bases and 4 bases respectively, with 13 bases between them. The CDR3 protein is CSVGSEAPYGYTF. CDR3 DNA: TGCAGCGTTGGTTCCGAGGCCCCCTATGGCTACACCTTC.

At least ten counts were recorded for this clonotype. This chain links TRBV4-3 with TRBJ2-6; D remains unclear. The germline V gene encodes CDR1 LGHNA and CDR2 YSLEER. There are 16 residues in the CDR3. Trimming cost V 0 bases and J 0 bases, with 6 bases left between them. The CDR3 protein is CASSQDHSSGANVLTF. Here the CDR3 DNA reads TGCGCCAGCAGCCAAGACCACAGCTCTGGGGCCAACGTCCTGACTTTC.

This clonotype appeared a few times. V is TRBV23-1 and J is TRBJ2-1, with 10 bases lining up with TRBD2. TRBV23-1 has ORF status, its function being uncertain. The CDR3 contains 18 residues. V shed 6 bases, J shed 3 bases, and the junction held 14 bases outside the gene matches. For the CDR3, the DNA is TGCGCCAGCAGGGTACAGACAAAGGGACTAGCGAACTACAATGAGCAGTTCTTC. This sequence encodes CASRVQTKGLANYNEQFF.

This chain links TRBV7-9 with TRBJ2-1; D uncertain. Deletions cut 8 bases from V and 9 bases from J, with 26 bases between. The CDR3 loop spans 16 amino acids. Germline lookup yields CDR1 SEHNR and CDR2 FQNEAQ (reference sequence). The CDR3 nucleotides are TGTGCCAGCCTCCCAACCGCGTTCTTCGCAGTTCCTGAGCAGTTCTTC. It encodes CASLPTAFFAVPEQFF.

The CDR3 spells CASSPRLRPTDEQYF. As DNA, the CDR3 is TGTGCCAGCAGCCCGAGACTCCGCCCAACCGACGAGCAGTACTTC. This rearrangement joins TRBV11-2 to TRBJ2-7; no clear D. Germline CDR1 SGHAT, CDR2 FQNNGV. This CDR3 has 15 amino acids. V was clipped by 5 bases and J by 5 bases, with 19 bases between them.

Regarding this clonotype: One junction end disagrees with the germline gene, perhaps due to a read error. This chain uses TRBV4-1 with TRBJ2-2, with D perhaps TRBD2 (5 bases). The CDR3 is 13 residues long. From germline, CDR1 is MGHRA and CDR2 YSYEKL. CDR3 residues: CATEDGNAGELFF. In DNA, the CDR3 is TGCGCCACCGAGGACGGGAACGCCGGGGAGCTGTTTTTT.

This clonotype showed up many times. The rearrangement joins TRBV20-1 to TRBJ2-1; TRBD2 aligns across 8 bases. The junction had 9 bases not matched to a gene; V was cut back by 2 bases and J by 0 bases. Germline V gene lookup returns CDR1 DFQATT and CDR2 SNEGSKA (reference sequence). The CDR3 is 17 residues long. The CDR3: CSARNSGGPSSYNEQFF. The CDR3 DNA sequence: TGCAGTGCTAGAAACAGCGGGGGCCCGAGCTCCTACAATGAGCAGTTCTTC.

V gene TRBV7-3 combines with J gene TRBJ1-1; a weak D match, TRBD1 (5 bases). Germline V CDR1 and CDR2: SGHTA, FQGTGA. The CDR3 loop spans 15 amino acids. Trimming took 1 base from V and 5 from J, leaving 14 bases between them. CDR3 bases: TGTGCCAGCAGCTTAATGATGGGGGGTGAAACTGAAGCTTTCTTT. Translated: CASSLMMGGETEAFF.

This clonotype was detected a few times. CDR3 region: CSARDPQGLWQETQYF. For the CDR3, the DNA is TGCAGTGCTAGAGATCCCCAGGGACTCTGGCAAGAGACCCAGTACTTC. The rearrangement uses TRBV20-1 and TRBJ2-5; TRBD2 might be the D (6 bases). Germline V gene lookup returns CDR1 DFQATT and CDR2 SNEGSKA (reference sequence). This CDR3 spans 16 amino acids. Trimming removed 0 bases from V and 2 bases from J, with 16 bases in between.

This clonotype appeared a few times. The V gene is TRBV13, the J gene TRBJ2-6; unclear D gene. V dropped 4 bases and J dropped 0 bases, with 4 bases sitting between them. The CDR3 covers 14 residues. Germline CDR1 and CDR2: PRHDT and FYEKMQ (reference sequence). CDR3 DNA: TGTGCCAGCAGCTCGAACTCTGGGGCCAACGTCCTGACTTTC. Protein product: CASSSNSGANVLTF. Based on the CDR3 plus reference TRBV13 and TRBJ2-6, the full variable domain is AAGVIQSPRHLIKEKRETATLKCYPIPRHDTVYWYQQGPGQDPQFLISFYEKMQSDKGSIPDRFSAQQFSDYHSELNMSSLELGDSALYFCASSSNSGANVLTFGAGSRLTVL.

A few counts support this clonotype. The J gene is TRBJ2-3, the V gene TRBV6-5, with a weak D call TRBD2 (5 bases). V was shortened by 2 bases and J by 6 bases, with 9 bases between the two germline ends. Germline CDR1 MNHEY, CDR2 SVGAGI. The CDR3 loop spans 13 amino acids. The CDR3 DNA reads TGTGCCAGCAGTTACACTAGTTTTGATACGCAGTATTTT. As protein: CASSYTSFDTQYF.

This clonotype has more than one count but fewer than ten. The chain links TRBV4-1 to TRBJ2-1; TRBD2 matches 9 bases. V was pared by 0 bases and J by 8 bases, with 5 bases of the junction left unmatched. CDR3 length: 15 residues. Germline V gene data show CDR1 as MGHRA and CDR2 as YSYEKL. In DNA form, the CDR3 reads TGCGCCAGCAGCCAAGATCTAGCGGGAACCGATGAGCAGTTCTTC. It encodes CASSQDLAGTDEQFF.

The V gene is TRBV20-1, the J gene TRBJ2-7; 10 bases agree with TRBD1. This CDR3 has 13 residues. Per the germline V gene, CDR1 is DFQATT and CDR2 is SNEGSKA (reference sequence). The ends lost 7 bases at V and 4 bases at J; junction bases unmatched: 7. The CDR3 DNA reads TGCAGTGAAAGACAGGGGGCGCAGTACGAGCAGTACTTC. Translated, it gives CSERQGAQYEQYF.

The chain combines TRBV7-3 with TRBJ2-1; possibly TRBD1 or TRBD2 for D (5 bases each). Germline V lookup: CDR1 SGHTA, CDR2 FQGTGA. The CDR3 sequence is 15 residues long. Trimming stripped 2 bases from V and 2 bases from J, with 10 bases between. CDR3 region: CASSLRLGAYNEQFF. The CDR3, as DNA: TGTGCCAGCAGCTTACGTTTGGGGGCCTACAATGAGCAGTTCTTC.

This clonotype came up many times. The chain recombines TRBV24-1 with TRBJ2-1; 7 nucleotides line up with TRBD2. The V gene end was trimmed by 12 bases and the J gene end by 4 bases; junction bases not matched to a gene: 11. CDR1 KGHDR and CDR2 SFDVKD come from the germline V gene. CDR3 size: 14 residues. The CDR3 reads CAAGAGEGYNEQFF. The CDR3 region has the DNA TGTGCCGCCGGCGCGGGGGAGGGATACAATGAGCAGTTCTTC.

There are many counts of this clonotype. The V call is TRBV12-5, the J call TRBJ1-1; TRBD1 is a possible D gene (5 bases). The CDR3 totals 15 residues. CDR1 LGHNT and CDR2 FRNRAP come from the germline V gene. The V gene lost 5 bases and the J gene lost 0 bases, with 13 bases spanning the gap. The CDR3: CASGRWDGMNTEAFF. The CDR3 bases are TGTGCTAGTGGTAGGTGGGACGGGATGAACACTGAAGCTTTCTTT.

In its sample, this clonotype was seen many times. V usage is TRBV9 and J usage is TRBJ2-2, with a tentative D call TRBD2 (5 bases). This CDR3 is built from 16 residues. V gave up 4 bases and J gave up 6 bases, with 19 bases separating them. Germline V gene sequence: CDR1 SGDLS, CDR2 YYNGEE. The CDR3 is CASSPSLVLISGELFF. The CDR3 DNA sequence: TGTGCCAGCAGCCCATCACTAGTTTTAATCTCCGGGGAGCTGTTTTTT.

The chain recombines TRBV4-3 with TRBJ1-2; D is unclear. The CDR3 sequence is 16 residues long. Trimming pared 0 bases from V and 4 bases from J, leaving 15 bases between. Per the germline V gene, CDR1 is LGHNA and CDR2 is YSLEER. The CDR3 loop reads CASSQDRTGAGYGYTF. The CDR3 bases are TGCGCCAGCAGCCAAGATAGGACGGGCGCAGGCTATGGCTACACCTTC.

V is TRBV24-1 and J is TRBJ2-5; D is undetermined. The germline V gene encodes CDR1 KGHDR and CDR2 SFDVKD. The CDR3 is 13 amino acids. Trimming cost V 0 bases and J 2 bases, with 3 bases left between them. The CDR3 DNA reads TGTGCCACCAGTGATTTGCCTCAAGAGACCCAGTACTTC. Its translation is CATSDLPQETQYF.

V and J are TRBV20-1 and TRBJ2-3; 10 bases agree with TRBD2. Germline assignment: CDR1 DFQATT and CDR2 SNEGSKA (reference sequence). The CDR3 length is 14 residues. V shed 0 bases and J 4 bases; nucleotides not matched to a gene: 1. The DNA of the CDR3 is TGCAGTGCTAGAGATACTAGCGGGGCAGATACGCAGTATTTT. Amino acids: CSARDTSGADTQYF.

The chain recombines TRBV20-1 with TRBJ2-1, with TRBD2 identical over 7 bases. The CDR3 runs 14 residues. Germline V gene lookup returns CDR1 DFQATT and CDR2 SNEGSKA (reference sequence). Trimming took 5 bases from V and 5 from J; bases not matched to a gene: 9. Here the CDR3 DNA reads TGCAGTGCTTTCGCCAGCGGGGCGGACAATGAGCAGTTCTTC. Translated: CSAFASGADNEQFF.

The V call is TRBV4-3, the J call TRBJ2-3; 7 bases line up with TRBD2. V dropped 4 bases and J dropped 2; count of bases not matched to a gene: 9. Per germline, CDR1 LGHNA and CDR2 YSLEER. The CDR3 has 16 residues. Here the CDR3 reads CASSPGVGGVTDTQYF. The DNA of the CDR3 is TGCGCCAGCAGCCCTGGGGTGGGGGGGGTCACAGATACGCAGTATTTT.

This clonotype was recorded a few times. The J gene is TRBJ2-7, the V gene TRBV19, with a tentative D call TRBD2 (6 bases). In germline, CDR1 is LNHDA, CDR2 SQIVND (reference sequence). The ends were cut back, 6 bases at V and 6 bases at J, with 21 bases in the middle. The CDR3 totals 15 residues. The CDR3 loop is CASSPTMEGHGEQYF. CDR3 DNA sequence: TGTGCCAGTAGCCCAACGATGGAGGGGCATGGCGAGCAGTACTTC.

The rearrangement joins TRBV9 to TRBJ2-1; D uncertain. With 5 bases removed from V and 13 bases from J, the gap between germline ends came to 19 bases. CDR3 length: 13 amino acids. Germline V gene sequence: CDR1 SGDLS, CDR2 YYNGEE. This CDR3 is CASSGSPDTFQFF. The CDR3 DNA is TGTGCCAGCAGTGGTTCCCCAGACACCTTCCAGTTCTTC.

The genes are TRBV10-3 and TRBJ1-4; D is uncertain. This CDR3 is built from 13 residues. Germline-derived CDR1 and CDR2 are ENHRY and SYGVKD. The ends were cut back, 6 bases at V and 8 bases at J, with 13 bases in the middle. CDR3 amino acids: CAISKRELEKLFF. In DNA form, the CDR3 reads TGTGCCATCAGCAAGCGGGAATTGGAAAAACTGTTTTTT.